The following is a T cell receptor (beta chain) sequence with its context. Its antigen is as yet unknown. PCR employed 60 Vbeta and 13 Jbeta primers. Here immunoSEQ multiplex PCR was the method, and the copy in TCRdb shows in-frame clones only, minus some. The sample consists of approximately 210,000 clones, around 79% of them appearing once. The data were obtained in a study of cytomegalovirus exposure and HLA in healthy donors. Study at large: Among the approximately 380 donors who were genotyped, around 77% fell in the genetic ancestry cluster that is associated with self-reported Caucasian donors. Points from the study as a whole: Later findings reportedly placed an Asian-associated ancestry cluster below the roughly 660-donor mean for N-insertions.

Trimming shortened V by 6 bases and J by 8 bases, and 16 bases separated the two germline ends. Germline V gene data show CDR1 as SNHLY and CDR2 as FYNNEI. This CDR3 region has 14 residues. V and J are TRBV2 and TRBJ1-4, with a weak D call TRBD1 (6 bases). Sequencing was performed on PBMCs. The origin of this receptor is a male donor in good health and CMV-seropositive. The CDR3, as DNA: TGTGCCAGCAGGAAAACAGGGATATTGGAAAAACTGTTTTTT. Translation: CASRKTGILEKLFF.